This T cell receptor (beta chain) is drawn from a study of T-cell memory formation after mild COVID-19. Notes on this clonotype: No antigen is known for it.

Study-level results: The SARS-CoV-2 specificity of second-wave clones reaching peak at day 37 remained unverified. Clones that contracted from day 15 to 85 had balanced CD4/CD8; later expanders were CD4+ biased. Cross-reactive memory appears to have joined, as suggested by some responding clones showing up in pre-infection memory.

TCR alpha and TCR beta cDNA libraries carrying sample barcodes and UMIs were produced by 5'RACE using constant-segment primers. TCRdb fed the 5' RACE reads into MiXCR, producing one record per CDR3 protein. The sample lists 350,000 to 450,000 distinct CDR3 sequences, over 13% occurring once. What was sequenced was PBMCs or a T cell subset sorted from them (not recorded which). The sequence derives from a man between 18 and 29 years old who had mild COVID-19 (a few samples of this study predate the infection). Cell type and time point are not known.

DNA for the CDR3: TGCGCCAGACCTGAGACCCAGTACTTC. Its translation is CARPETQYF. V is TRBV23-1 and J is TRBJ2-5; no definite D call. TRBV23-1 carries the ORF label, with uncertain function. The CDR3 is 9 residues long. Trimming took off 9 bases at V and 5 bases at J, with 4 bases between the two ends.